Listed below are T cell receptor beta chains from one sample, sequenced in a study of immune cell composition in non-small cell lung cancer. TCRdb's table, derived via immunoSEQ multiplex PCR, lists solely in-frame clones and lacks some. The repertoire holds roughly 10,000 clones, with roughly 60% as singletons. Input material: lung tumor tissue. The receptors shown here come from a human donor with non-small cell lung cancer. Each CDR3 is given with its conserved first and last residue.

CASSVGNRGGQETQYF,TRBV9
CASSLASGGGNIQYF,TRBV7-9
CASSLGLAGGADTQYF,TRBV7-9
CASSLVLASANQEQYF,TRBV11-2
CASSLALSLNTEAFF,TRBV5-6
CASTSAGLSYNEQFF,TRBV19
CASTLTPTTGELFF,TRBV5-5
CASSFMVGQPQHF,TRBV28
CASSLGQGRSATNEKLFF,TRBV7-9
CATKTRGGPQHF,TRBV15
CASFGGKNTGELFF,TRBV30
CSVAIGQGANEQYF,TRBV29-1
CASSPSNTGELFF,TRBV11-3
CASIGGMDYGYTF,TRBV28
CASREDDTQYF,TRBV28
CASSPQTGNYGYTF,TRBV7-6
CASSLLTGNSGANVLTF,TRBV28
CSAFGVTEAFF,TRBV20-1
CASSLALAGGRKTQYF,TRBV11-2
CASSRTSSEQYF,TRBV11-2
CASPVGIAGGYEQYF,TRBV23-1
CASSDYRDRTSGANVLTF,TRBV9
CASSQDGTGAGNTIYF,TRBV4-3
CSVEDATGGYYGYTF,TRBV29-1
CASSQTGRDHQPQHF,TRBV19
CASSPRTETGEKLFF,TRBV7-8
CASQPDGTGGYEQYF,TRBV4-2
CASSAGLEVDTQYF,TRBV7-3
CASSGTGRNGWTDTQYF,TRBV28
CASSLGETGELFF,TRBV7-9